What follows describes a single TCR beta chain. The sample is drawn from a study of control samples from healthy donors and cancer patients. The length of the CDR3 is 12 residues. Germline assignment: CDR1 LGHDT and CDR2 YNNKEL (reference sequence). V lost 7 bases and J lost 6, with 12 bases in between. Libraries were prepared by immunoSEQ multiplex PCR; TCRdb keeps only in-frame clonotypes and omits some of them. The sample has 79,000 or so clones, 70% to 90% seen once. The receptor's source is a woman between 50 and 59 years old with colorectal cancer. The V and J genes are TRBV3-1 (or the pseudogene TRBV3-2) and TRBJ2-5; maybe TRBD2 (5 bases). Source material: PBMCs. CDR3 bases: TGTGCCAGCACCTCGGGATATCAGACCCAGTACTTC. Translated, it gives CASTSGYQTQYF.